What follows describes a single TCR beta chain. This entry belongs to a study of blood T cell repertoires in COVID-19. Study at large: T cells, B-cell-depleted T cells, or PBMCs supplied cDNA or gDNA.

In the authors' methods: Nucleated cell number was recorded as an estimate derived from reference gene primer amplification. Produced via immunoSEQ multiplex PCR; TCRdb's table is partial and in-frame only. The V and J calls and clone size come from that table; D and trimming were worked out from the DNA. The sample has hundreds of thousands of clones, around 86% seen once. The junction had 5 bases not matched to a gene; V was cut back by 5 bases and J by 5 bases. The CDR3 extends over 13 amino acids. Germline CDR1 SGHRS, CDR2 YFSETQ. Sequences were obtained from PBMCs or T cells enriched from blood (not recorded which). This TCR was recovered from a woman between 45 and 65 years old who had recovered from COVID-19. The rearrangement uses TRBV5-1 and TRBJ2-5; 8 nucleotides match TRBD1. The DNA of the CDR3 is TGCGCCAGCAGGCCAGGGGGCGGGGAGACCCAGTACTTC. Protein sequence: CASRPGGGETQYF.